Listed below are T cell receptor beta chains from one sample, sequenced in a study of CD8 T cells in ankylosing spondylitis. Each CDR3 protein is one row after TCRdb ran MiXCR on the 5' RACE reads. The sample consists of some 340,000 distinct CDR3 sequences, roughly 14% of them appearing once. The specimen sequenced was blood, either unsorted or a sorted T cell fraction (not recorded which). Source of these receptors: a male donor with ankylosing spondylitis or in good health (not recorded which). CDR3s include the opening cysteine and the closing phenylalanine or tryptophan. D genes are given only for firm matches. Only part of the rows carry a size: once, few, many, or a class if the clone is expanded.

>-|TRBD1|TRBV2|TRBJ1-2
CASRGTGLTGYTF
TGTGCCAGCAGGGGGACAGGCTTAACTGGCTACACCTTC
>-|TRBD1|TRBV12-3/TRBV12-4|TRBJ1-1
CASRPGQNIEAFF
TGTGCCAGCAGGCCGGGACAGAACATTGAAGCTTTCTTT
>-|TRBD1|TRBV30|TRBJ1-2
CAWRPDRGYGYTF
TGTGCCTGGAGACCTGACAGGGGGTATGGCTACACCTTC
>many|-|TRBV12-3/TRBV12-4|TRBJ1-4
CASSSPGERGKLFF
TGTGCCAGCAGTTCTCCAGGGGAGCGGGGAAAACTGTTTTTT
>few|-|TRBV3-1|TRBJ2-7
CASSHLGGEQYF
TGTGCCAGCAGCCATTTAGGGGGGGAGCAGTACTTC
>-|-|TRBV5-1|TRBJ2-1
CASSLGPQGINEQFF
TGCGCCAGCAGCTTGGGTCCGCAGGGTATCAATGAGCAGTTCTTC
>many|-|TRBV7-2|TRBJ1-5
CASTPPGSNQPQHF
TGTGCCAGCACCCCCCCGGGGAGCAATCAGCCCCAGCATTTT
>-|TRBD1|TRBV5-1|TRBJ2-7
CASSLASDRGSEQYF
TGCGCCAGCAGCTTGGCTTCGGACAGGGGTAGCGAGCAGTACTTC
>-|-|TRBV5-4|TRBJ2-3
CASTPSGSSTDTQYF
TGTGCCAGCACCCCCTCGGGGTCTAGCACAGATACGCAGTATTTT
>-|TRBD2|TRBV20-1|TRBJ2-5
CSARDMPSGGLIQETQYF
TGCAGTGCTAGAGATATGCCTAGCGGGGGGCTGATACAAGAGACCCAGTACTTC
>few|-|TRBV12-3/TRBV12-4|TRBJ1-4
CASKSQGSNGKLFF
TGTGCCAGCAAATCACAGGGATCAAATGGAAAACTGTTTTTT
>few|-|TRBV19|TRBJ2-7
CASSIEDVGGYEQYF
TGTGCCAGTAGTATAGAAGACGTTGGGGGATACGAGCAGTACTTC
>-|-|TRBV11-3|TRBJ2-2
CASSSSDWPNTGELFF
TGTGCCAGCAGCTCCTCGGACTGGCCGAACACCGGGGAGCTGTTTTTT
>-|-|TRBV10-3|TRBJ2-1
CAISEGGNEQFF
TGTGCCATCAGTGAGGGGGGGAATGAGCAGTTCTTC
>many|TRBD1|TRBV12-3/TRBV12-4|TRBJ1-1
CASSSGTGGRTEAFF
TGTGCCAGCAGTTCCGGGACAGGGGGCAGGACTGAAGCTTTCTTT
>-|TRBD2|TRBV12-3/TRBV12-4|TRBJ2-3
CASSPPRLAPGRDTQYF
TGTGCCAGCAGTCCGCCCCGACTAGCGCCCGGGAGGGATACGCAGTATTTT
>-|TRBD2|TRBV2|TRBJ2-1
CASSATSGRAREQFF
TGTGCCAGCAGCGCTACTAGCGGGAGGGCCAGGGAGCAGTTCTTC
>few|TRBD2|TRBV29-1|TRBJ2-2
CSVESNSGGELFF
TGCAGCGTTGAAAGTAATAGCGGGGGGGAGCTGTTTTTT
>-|-|TRBV11-1|TRBJ2-6
CASSFDSRSPLRSWANVLTF
TGTGCCAGCAGCTTCGACAGCAGGTCCCCTCTTCGCAGCTGGGCCAACGTCCTGACTTTC
>-|-|TRBV27|TRBJ2-7
CASSLYSAAEQYF
TGTGCCAGCAGTTTATACTCCGCTGCCGAGCAGTACTTC
>-|-|TRBV5-6|TRBJ2-7
CASSKNGLFDNSYEQYF
TGTGCCAGCAGCAAAAACGGACTCTTTGACAACTCCTACGAGCAGTACTTC
>few|TRBD1|TRBV5-1|TRBJ2-7
CASSLGQGAFYEQYF
TGCGCCAGCAGCTTAGGACAGGGGGCCTTCTACGAGCAGTACTTC
>few|-|TRBV20-1|TRBJ1-1
CSARQQGTMNTEAFF
TGCAGTGCTAGACAACAGGGTACGATGAACACTGAAGCTTTCTTT
>few|TRBD1|TRBV27|TRBJ1-2
CASSSGQGAEGYTF
TGTGCCAGCAGTTCAGGACAGGGGGCAGAGGGCTACACCTTC
>-|-|TRBV2|TRBJ2-1
CASSALADEQFF
TGTGCCAGCAGTGCACTAGCTGATGAGCAGTTCTTC
>-|TRBD1|TRBV5-1|TRBJ2-6
CASSLEDRASSGANVLTF
TGCGCCAGCAGCTTGGAGGACAGGGCCTCCTCTGGGGCCAACGTCCTGACTTTC
>few|TRBD2|TRBV5-1|TRBJ2-5
CASSFSGREETQYF
TGCGCCAGCAGCTTTAGCGGGAGGGAAGAGACCCAGTACTTC
>-|-|TRBV5-1|TRBJ2-1
CASSFSAQPYNEQFF
TGCGCCAGCAGCTTTAGCGCGCAACCCTACAATGAGCAGTTCTTC
>-|-|TRBV6-1|TRBJ1-2
CASSDTSGGYTF
TGTGCCAGCAGTGATACATCAGGAGGCTACACCTTC
>-|TRBD2|TRBV5-1|TRBJ2-3
CASSLGLAADTQYF
TGCGCCAGCAGCCTAGGACTAGCGGCAGATACGCAGTATTTT
>few|-|TRBV5-1|TRBJ1-1
CASSPGHRNTEAFF
TGCGCCAGCAGCCCGGGACATAGGAACACTGAAGCTTTCTTT
>few|TRBD1|TRBV7-9|TRBJ1-1
CASDGTGEGEITEAFF
TGTGCCAGTGACGGGACAGGTGAGGGGGAAATCACTGAAGCTTTCTTT
>few|TRBD2|TRBV20-1|TRBJ2-1
CSAPRTSGYNEQFF
TGCAGTGCTCCCAGGACTAGCGGGTACAATGAGCAGTTCTTC
>many|TRBD2|TRBV5-5|TRBJ2-7
CASSLVLAGGSSYEQYF
TGTGCCAGCAGCTTGGTTCTAGCGGGAGGAAGCTCCTACGAGCAGTACTTC
>-|TRBD1|TRBV29-1|TRBJ1-4
CSVEDLGTGGEKLFF
TGCAGCGTTGAAGATCTGGGGACAGGCGGGGAAAAACTGTTTTTT
>-|-|TRBV5-1|TRBJ2-2
CASSSPMGTGELFF
TGCGCCAGCAGCTCACCCATGGGCACCGGGGAGCTGTTTTTT
>few|-|TRBV5-1|TRBJ2-7
CASSQVPGKGYEQYF
TGCGCCAGCAGCCAGGTCCCAGGGAAGGGCTACGAGCAGTACTTC
>-|TRBD1|TRBV29-1|TRBJ2-1
CSVVAPNAGTVYNEQFF
TGCAGCGTTGTCGCCCCCAATGCCGGGACAGTTTACAATGAGCAGTTCTTC
>once|TRBD1|TRBV12-3/TRBV12-4|TRBJ2-5
CTSSLALMGTGDQETQYF
TGTACCAGCAGTTTAGCGCTAATGGGGACAGGGGACCAAGAGACCCAGTACTTC
>few|-|TRBV6-5|TRBJ2-3
CASSYNAAPRTDTQYF
TGTGCCAGCAGCTACAACGCGGCCCCCAGGACAGATACGCAGTATTTT
>-|TRBD1|TRBV6-1|TRBJ1-1
CASSRLQGAYSTEAFF
TGTGCCAGCAGCCGACTACAGGGGGCATACAGCACTGAAGCTTTCTTT